This T cell receptor (beta chain) was captured by sequencing in a study of beta chain features in type 1 diabetes. A sort by CD45RO/CCR7/CD25/CD127/CD95/CD27 yielded CD4+ naive, central memory, regulatory and stem cell-like memory cells. Germline values: CDR1 SGHAT, CDR2 FQNNGV. This CDR3 is 14 amino acids long. With 7 bases removed from V and 2 bases from J, the gap between germline ends came to 14 bases. The sample holds a few counts of this clone. Its antigen is unidentified. Study observations and caveats: A closer apparent resemblance between naive, central memory and Treg TCRB repertoires was seen in patients than in healthy donors. People with Type 1 diabetes carried modestly yet significantly shorter TCRB CDR3s in all four CD4+ subsets. Individuals with type 1 diabetes displayed fewer insertions and more deletions at VDJ junctions.

Expressed TCRB transcripts got sequenced, as all isolated RNA was reverse transcribed. Profiled with immunoSEQ multiplex PCR; TCRdb holds only in-frame clones, not every one. The sample records 200,000 to 300,000 clones, more than 11% being singletons. V is TRBV11-2 and J is TRBJ2-5, with D perhaps matching TRBD2 (5 bases). Sequenced input: naive CD4+ T cells from blood. This TCR derives from a man aged 30-40 years with type 1 diabetes. Here the CDR3 reads CASKALRTQETQYF. The CDR3 bases are TGTGCCAGCAAGGCGCTACGGACTCAAGAGACCCAGTACTTC.